The clone carrying this T cell receptor (beta chain) was observed many times. Antigen specificity is unknown. This beta chain is a stray read from a library made for alpha chains; its abundance is not meaningful. These data are taken from a study of spatial heterogeneity in lung cancer. Time point in this sample: sample taken at primary tumor resection. Unsorted whole RNA samples from tumor, nontumor lung or frozen PBMC were sequenced. General study results and limits: Quantities of ubiquitous and regional expanded TCRs paralleled ubiquitous and regional nonsynonymous mutations, respectively. In tumors, expanded intratumoral alpha and beta TCR counts tracked mutation counts.

Looked up from germline, CDR1 is MNHNY and CDR2 is SVGAGI (reference sequence). V dropped 4 bases and J dropped 4 bases, with 13 bases sitting between them. The CDR3 length is 14 residues. Every TCR cDNA molecule bore its own unique molecular identifier. A single record per CDR3 protein comes from TCRdb applying MiXCR to the 5' RACE reads. The sample includes roughly 9,000 distinct CDR3 sequences, less than 7.5% seen only once; the top ten take roughly a tenth. The chain recombines TRBV6-6 with TRBJ1-2; possible D gene TRBD1, 6 bases. This TCR derives from a male donor with early-stage non-small cell lung cancer. This specimen was lung tumor tissue, taken at surgery. As DNA, the CDR3 is TGTGCCAGCAGTTCCCTCTCAGGGGTCTATGGCTACACCTTC. Residues: CASSSLSGVYGYTF.